These T cell receptor beta chains were read from a single sample in a study of T cell repertoires in cytomegalovirus infection. TCRdb used MiXCR to reprocess the reads, holding one entry per CDR3 protein. The sample contains around 500,000 distinct CDR3 sequences, about 42% of which appear only once. No antigens are known for them. The sequences come from cultured PBMCs, collected from culture after CMV antigen stimulation. Source of these receptors: a human donor in good health (CMV status not recorded). Some clones in this sample may be carry-over from other donors' samples. CDR3s include the opening cysteine and the closing phenylalanine or tryptophan. D genes are given only for firm matches. Expanded clones are given a class, and other clones once, few, many or no size at all.

CDR3nt: TGTGCCAGCAACCCTAGCGGCACAGATACGCAGTATTTT; CDR3aa: CASNPSGTDTQYF; d_gene: NA; abundance: few; v_gene: TRBV12-3/TRBV12-4; j_gene: TRBJ2-3
CDR3nt: TGTGCCAGCAGCTCCCCCGACAGGGAGGACGAGCAGTACTTC; CDR3aa: CASSSPDREDEQYF; d_gene: NA; abundance: NA; v_gene: TRBV7-2; j_gene: TRBJ2-7
CDR3nt: TGTGCCAGCAGCTTAGCCGGCAGGGAGGCAGATACGCAGTATTTT; CDR3aa: CASSLAGREADTQYF; d_gene: NA; abundance: many; v_gene: TRBV7-2; j_gene: TRBJ2-3
CDR3nt: TGTGCCAGTAAGGCGGTAACCGTAGCCAGCTCTGGGGCCAACGTCCTGACTTTC; CDR3aa: CASKAVTVASSGANVLTF; d_gene: NA; abundance: few; v_gene: TRBV19; j_gene: TRBJ2-6
CDR3nt: TGTGCCAGCAGCCCGGTGGGGCTGCGCTGGGGCGAGCAGTACTTC; CDR3aa: CASSPVGLRWGEQYF; d_gene: NA; abundance: once; v_gene: TRBV7-2; j_gene: TRBJ2-7
CDR3nt: TGTGCCAGCAGCTTAAACGCGAACACTGAAGCTTTCTTT; CDR3aa: CASSLNANTEAFF; d_gene: NA; abundance: few; v_gene: TRBV7-2; j_gene: TRBJ1-1
CDR3nt: TGTGCCAGCAGCCAAGATTATCATCGAGCGACAGTAGCCTATAGCAATCAGCCCCAGCATTTT; CDR3aa: CASSQDYHRATVAYSNQPQHF; d_gene: NA; abundance: NA; v_gene: TRBV14; j_gene: TRBJ1-5
CDR3nt: TGTGCCAGCAGCTTGGTAGCGGGAGGGCCTGGGGAGCAGTTCTTC; CDR3aa: CASSLVAGGPGEQFF; d_gene: TRBD2; abundance: few; v_gene: TRBV5-6; j_gene: TRBJ2-1
CDR3nt: TGTGCCAGCAGCCCCGCTCCAGGCGGCGTCGAGCAGTACTTC; CDR3aa: CASSPAPGGVEQYF; d_gene: NA; abundance: NA; v_gene: TRBV3-1; j_gene: TRBJ2-7
CDR3nt: TGTGCCAGCACCCTGGATCGTGCTTCACCCCTCCACTTT; CDR3aa: CASTLDRASPLHF; d_gene: NA; abundance: NA; v_gene: TRBV12-3/TRBV12-4; j_gene: TRBJ1-6
CDR3nt: TGCGCCAGCAGCCAAGACGTAACCAGAGAATTCAATCAGCCCCAGCATTTT; CDR3aa: CASSQDVTREFNQPQHF; d_gene: NA; abundance: few; v_gene: TRBV4-1; j_gene: TRBJ1-5